A selection of T cell receptor beta chains follows, all from one sample in a study of post-analysis software for immune sequencing data. MiXCR, run by TCRdb on the PCR reads, gives a single entry per CDR3 protein. Of over 250,000 distinct CDR3 sequences in the sample, 36% were seen once. Input material: blood. The receptors derive from a girl between 5 and 17 years old with multiple sclerosis. Each CDR3 is given with its conserved first and last residue. The order of the fields is clone size, D gene, V gene, J gene, CDR3 DNA, CDR3 protein. The D gene is left open where the match is weak. The size field is filled for only some rows; it gives once, few, many or a size class.

.	TRBD1	TRBV6-2/TRBV6-3	TRBJ2-7	TGTGCCAGCAGTTTTGGACAGGGGTATGACTACGAGCAGTACTTC	CASSFGQGYDYEQYF
.	TRBD1	TRBV9	TRBJ2-1	TGTGCCAGCAGCGTAGAGTCGGACAGGGGGAATGAGCAGTTCTTC	CASSVESDRGNEQFF
many	.	TRBV10-3	TRBJ2-3	TGTGCCATCAGTGACGACAGGCTGGATACGCAGTATTTT	CAISDDRLDTQYF
.	TRBD1	TRBV6-6	TRBJ1-1	TGTGCCAGCAGTCACACCCGGACAGGATTGAACACTGAAGCTTTCTTT	CASSHTRTGLNTEAFF
few	.	TRBV29-1	TRBJ1-1	TGCAGCGTGCGAACCGAGCCTGGGACTGAAGCTTTCTTT	CSVRTEPGTEAFF
.	.	TRBV5-4	TRBJ1-5	TGTGCCAGCAGCTTTGGGACCGGCGGGAGCAATCAGCCCCAGCATTTT	CASSFGTGGSNQPQHF
many	.	TRBV5-1	TRBJ2-3	TGCGCCAGCAGCTTGGCCTCGGGGGCACTCGATACGCAGTATTTT	CASSLASGALDTQYF
many	TRBD2	TRBV20-1	TRBJ2-1	TGCAGTGCTAGAGAGGTCGCTCGGGGGGGGAACAATGAGCAGTTCTTC	CSAREVARGGNNEQFF
many	TRBD2	TRBV11-2	TRBJ2-1	TGTGCCAGCAGCTTAGATGGTAGCGGGAGGGGGGACAAGCAGTTCTTC	CASSLDGSGRGDKQFF
many	.	TRBV5-1	TRBJ2-7	TGCGCCAGCAGCTTGGATGGAGGGACCTACGAGCAGTACTTC	CASSLDGGTYEQYF
.	.	TRBV19	TRBJ1-3	TGTGCCAGTAGTCCGCCGGGGTTCGGATCCTCTGGAAACACCATATATTTT	CASSPPGFGSSGNTIYF
many	.	TRBV6-6	TRBJ2-6	TGTGCCAGCAGTTACGATGGAAAGGCCAACGTCCTGACTTTC	CASSYDGKANVLTF
many	.	TRBV5-1	TRBJ2-2	TGCGCCAGCAGCTTGGACATCGCAGCGAACACCGGGGAGCTGTTTTTT	CASSLDIAANTGELFF
few	.	TRBV7-3	TRBJ1-1	TGTGCCAGCAGCTCCGAGGGCCTGAACACTGAAGCTTTCTTT	CASSSEGLNTEAFF
.	.	TRBV27	TRBJ1-4	TGTGCCAGCAGTTTCCTAGGGGCCGGTAATGAAAAACTGTTTTTT	CASSFLGAGNEKLFF
.	.	TRBV7-2	TRBJ2-1	TGTGCCAGCAGTCGACTAGAGGATGAGCAGTTCTTC	CASSRLEDEQFF
few	.	TRBV5-1	TRBJ2-7	TGCGCCAGCAGCTTAAGGCAGGGCTCCTACGAGCAGTACTTC	CASSLRQGSYEQYF
many	.	TRBV29-1	TRBJ1-1	TGCAGCGTCTACCGCAGCATGAACACTGAAGCTTTCTTT	CSVYRSMNTEAFF
.	.	TRBV15	TRBJ1-6	TGTGCCACCAGCAGCGAGGAGAGCTCCTATAATTCACCCCTCCACTTT	CATSSEESSYNSPLHF
many	.	TRBV20-1	TRBJ1-6	TGCAGTGCTAGCCTTAAGACAGGCGGTAATTCACCCCTCCACTTT	CSASLKTGGNSPLHF
.	TRBD2	TRBV12-3/TRBV12-4	TRBJ2-2	TGTGCCAGCAGTCCGCGGGGGGCTGGAACCGGGGAGCTGTTTTTT	CASSPRGAGTGELFF
.	.	TRBV7-2	TRBJ2-5	TGTGCCAGCACCCTGGCCGAGACCCAGTACTTC	CASTLAETQYF
many	TRBD1	TRBV5-1	TRBJ2-7	TGCGCCAGCAGCCGGACAGGGGGCTCCCGGGACGAGCAGTACTTC	CASSRTGGSRDEQYF
.	TRBD1	TRBV28	TRBJ1-5	TGTGCCAGCAGCGGGACAGTTAGAGGTCAGCCCCAGCATTTT	CASSGTVRGQPQHF
.	.	TRBV15	TRBJ1-2	TGTGCCACCAGCAGAGGGACGGTCGGCGGCTACACCTTC	CATSRGTVGGYTF
few	.	TRBV6-6	TRBJ1-1	TGTGCCAGCAGTTACTCTAGGCCAGGGAACACTGAAGCTTTCTTT	CASSYSRPGNTEAFF
few	TRBD2	TRBV2	TRBJ2-5	TGTGCCAGCAAACTAGCGGGAGGTTCACGACGGGAGACCCAGTACTTC	CASKLAGGSRRETQYF
.	TRBD1	TRBV27	TRBJ2-1	TGTGCCGGCAGTCAACTCGGACAGGGGCTCGGGGATGAGCAGTTCTTC	CAGSQLGQGLGDEQFF
many	.	TRBV10-3	TRBJ2-6	TGTGCCATCAGCACCGATAGGGGGGCCAACGTCCTGACTTTC	CAISTDRGANVLTF
.	TRBD1	TRBV7-6	TRBJ2-7	TGTGCCAGCAGCTTCAGACAGGGGAGGCCCTACGAGCAGTACTTC	CASSFRQGRPYEQYF
.	TRBD1	TRBV3-1	TRBJ2-7	TGTGCCAGCAGCCGGGGACAGGGTACCTACGAGCAGTACTTC	CASSRGQGTYEQYF
many	.	TRBV12-3/TRBV12-4	TRBJ2-5	TGTGCCAGCAGTTTGTTGGCCCAGGGGGGCGGAGAGACCCAGTACTTC	CASSLLAQGGGETQYF
many	TRBD1	TRBV27	TRBJ2-5	TGTGCCAGCAGTTTGGACAGGCAAGAGACCCAGTACTTC	CASSLDRQETQYF
.	TRBD1	TRBV20-1	TRBJ1-2	TGCAGTGCTAGCCGAAAGGACAGGGGTGGATCGGCTGGCTACACCTTC	CSASRKDRGGSAGYTF
.	.	TRBV5-1	TRBJ2-7	TGCGCCAGCAGCTTGGGACACTCCTACGAGCAGTACTTC	CASSLGHSYEQYF
many	TRBD2	TRBV25-1	TRBJ2-3	TGTGCCAGCAGTCAGACTAGCGGGGGAATCACGAATACGCAGTATTTT	CASSQTSGGITNTQYF
.	TRBD1	TRBV13	TRBJ2-1	TGTGCCAGCAGCCCACCGCCGGGACAGGGCTACAATGAGCAGTTCTTC	CASSPPPGQGYNEQFF
.	.	TRBV5-1	TRBJ2-2	TGCGCCAGCAGCGTACGCACCTGGGACACCGGGGAGCTGTTTTTT	CASSVRTWDTGELFF
.	TRBD1	TRBV5-1	TRBJ1-2	TGCGCCAGCAGCGAGGGGACAGGGAACGGCTACACCTTC	CASSEGTGNGYTF
.	.	TRBV5-5	TRBJ1-2	TGTGCCAGCAGCCCGTTCCCGGGCATGAACTATGGCTACACCTTC	CASSPFPGMNYGYTF
.	.	TRBV20-1	TRBJ2-5	TGCAGTACTAGAGATCGAAGTGCAGTCCAGTACTTC	CSTRDRSAVQYF
few	.	TRBV5-6	TRBJ2-4	TGTGCCAGCAGCTTGTATCGAAGGACGGATATTTTAAACATTCAGTACTTC	CASSLYRRTDILNIQYF
.	.	TRBV13	TRBJ2-2	TGTGCCAGCCATCCTTTCGTAGCGGACCTTCCCGGGGAGCTGTTTTTT	CASHPFVADLPGELFF
many	TRBD1	TRBV5-1	TRBJ1-6	TGCGCCAGCAGCCGAACCGGGACAGGGGGAAATTCACCCCTCCACTTT	CASSRTGTGGNSPLHF
few	TRBD2	TRBV28	TRBJ2-1	TGTGCCAGCAGTTTATTGGGTGCGGGAGGGTTACGGGATGAGCAGTTCTTC	CASSLLGAGGLRDEQFF
many	TRBD1	TRBV7-9	TRBJ1-2	TGTGCCAGCAGCTTAGGCGACAGGGGATATGGCTACACCTTC	CASSLGDRGYGYTF
.	.	TRBV7-6	TRBJ2-7	TGTGCCAGCAGCTTAGCGGTTGGCAGCCAAGACTACGAGCAGTACTTC	CASSLAVGSQDYEQYF
many	TRBD2	TRBV25-1	TRBJ2-1	TGTGCCAGCAGTGGTAGCGGGAGGGCTGAGCAGTTCTTC	CASSGSGRAEQFF
.	TRBD1	TRBV12-5	TRBJ2-4	TGTGCTAGTGCCGGGGAGGGGACAGGGTGGCAGTACTTC	CASAGEGTGWQYF
many	.	TRBV5-1	TRBJ2-1	TGCGCCAGCAGCTTCTCAGGGTGGGACTACAATGAGCAGTTCTTC	CASSFSGWDYNEQFF
.	TRBD1	TRBV15	TRBJ2-7	TGTGCCACCAGCATCGCTCGACAGGGGCGCTACGAGCAGTACTTC	CATSIARQGRYEQYF
many	.	TRBV11-2	TRBJ1-2	TGTGCCAGCAGCTTAGACCCTTCCCGCTATGGCTACACCTTC	CASSLDPSRYGYTF
many	.	TRBV12-3/TRBV12-4	TRBJ2-2	TGTGCCAGCAGTCCGAGGGGCACCGGGGAGCTGTTTTTT	CASSPRGTGELFF
.	.	TRBV5-1	TRBJ2-7	TGCGCCAGCAGCTTGAACGGGGGCGTAAACGAGCAGTACTTC	CASSLNGGVNEQYF
.	TRBD2	TRBV20-1	TRBJ2-3	TGCAGTGCTAGCCTCGGGACTAGCTCCGCAGATACGCAGTATTTT	CSASLGTSSADTQYF
many	TRBD2	TRBV20-1	TRBJ2-4	TGCAGTGCGCCTGCTAGCGGCAAAAACATTCAGTACTTC	CSAPASGKNIQYF
.	.	TRBV19	TRBJ2-2	TGTGCCAGTATTCCCAACCTTATAAGGGATTGGGCGAACACCGGGGAGCTGTTTTTT	CASIPNLIRDWANTGELFF
many	TRBD1	TRBV10-3	TRBJ1-2	TGTGCCATCACGCCTTCGGGACAGGGGGCTGACTATGGCTACACCTTC	CAITPSGQGADYGYTF